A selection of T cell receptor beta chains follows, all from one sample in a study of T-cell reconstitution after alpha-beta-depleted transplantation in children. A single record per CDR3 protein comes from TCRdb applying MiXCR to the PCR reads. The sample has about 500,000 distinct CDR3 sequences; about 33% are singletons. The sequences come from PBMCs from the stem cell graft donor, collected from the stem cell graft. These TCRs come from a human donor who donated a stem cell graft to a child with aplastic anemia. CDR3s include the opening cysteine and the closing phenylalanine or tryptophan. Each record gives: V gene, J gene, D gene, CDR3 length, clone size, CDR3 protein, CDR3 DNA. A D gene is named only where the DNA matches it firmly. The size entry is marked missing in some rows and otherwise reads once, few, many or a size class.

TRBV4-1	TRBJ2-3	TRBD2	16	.	CASSQVSGGSSDTQYF	TGCGCCAGCAGCCAAGTTTCTGGCGGGAGTTCAGATACGCAGTATTTT
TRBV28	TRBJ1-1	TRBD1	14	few	CASTQGDRVTEAFF	TGTGCCAGCACACAGGGGGATCGGGTCACTGAAGCTTTCTTT
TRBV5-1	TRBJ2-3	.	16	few	CASSLSGDGVTDTQYF	TGCGCCAGCAGCTTGTCAGGGGATGGGGTCACAGATACGCAGTATTTT
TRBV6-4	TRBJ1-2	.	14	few	CASSDSIGGGGYTF	TGTGCCAGCAGTGACTCGATTGGGGGCGGTGGCTACACCTTC
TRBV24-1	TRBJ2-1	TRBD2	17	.	CATSDWGGAGPLNEQFF	TGTGCCACCAGTGATTGGGGGGGAGCGGGTCCCCTCAATGAGCAGTTCTTC
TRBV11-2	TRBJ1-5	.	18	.	CASSFFNLQGLEGQPQHF	TGTGCCAGCAGCTTTTTCAACTTACAGGGACTCGAAGGGCAGCCCCAGCATTTT
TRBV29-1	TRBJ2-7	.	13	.	CSVRWASAYEQYF	TGCAGCGTCAGGTGGGCGTCGGCATACGAGCAGTACTTC
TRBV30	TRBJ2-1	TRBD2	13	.	CAFLAGVYNEQFF	TGTGCCTTCCTAGCGGGAGTCTACAATGAGCAGTTCTTC
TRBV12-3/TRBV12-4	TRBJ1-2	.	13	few	CASRITGSGGYTF	TGTGCCAGCAGGATAACAGGCTCCGGTGGCTACACCTTC
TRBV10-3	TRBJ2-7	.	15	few	CAIRRGPGSSYEQYF	TGTGCCATCAGGAGAGGGCCGGGAAGCTCCTACGAGCAGTACTTC
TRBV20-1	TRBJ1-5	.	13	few	CSAGLGTGQPQHF	TGCAGTGCTGGACTGGGTACCGGGCAGCCCCAGCATTTT
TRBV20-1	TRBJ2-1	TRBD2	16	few	CSVRPGLAGDPNEQFF	TGCAGTGTTCGACCGGGACTAGCGGGAGATCCCAATGAGCAGTTCTTC
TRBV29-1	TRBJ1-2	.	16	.	CSVEEGGTRGHYGYTF	TGCAGCGTTGAAGAGGGAGGGACTCGAGGGCACTATGGCTACACCTTC
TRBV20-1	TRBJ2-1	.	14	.	CSVKRPTGEGEQFF	TGCAGTGTCAAGAGGCCCACGGGAGAGGGTGAGCAGTTCTTC
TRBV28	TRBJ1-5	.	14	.	CASSLGVGRQPQHF	TGTGCCAGCAGTTTAGGTGTCGGACGTCAGCCCCAGCATTTT
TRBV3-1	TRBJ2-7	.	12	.	CASSRSLHEQYF	TGTGCCAGCAGCCGGTCCCTACACGAGCAGTACTTC
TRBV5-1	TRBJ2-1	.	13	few	CASSLDRRNEQFF	TGCGCCAGCAGCTTGGACAGGAGGAATGAGCAGTTCTTC
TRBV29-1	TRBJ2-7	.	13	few	CSVELRMGYEQYF	TGCAGCGTTGAGCTGAGAATGGGGTACGAGCAGTACTTC
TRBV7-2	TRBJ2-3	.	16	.	CASSLEGGISTDTQYF	TGTGCCAGCAGCTTAGAGGGGGGCATTAGCACAGATACGCAGTATTTT
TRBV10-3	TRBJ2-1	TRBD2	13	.	CAIREDPSNEQFF	TGTGCCATCCGGGAGGACCCCTCCAATGAGCAGTTCTTC
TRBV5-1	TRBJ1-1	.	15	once	CASSWDGAENTEAFF	TGCGCCAGCAGCTGGGACGGGGCGGAGAACACTGAAGCTTTCTTT
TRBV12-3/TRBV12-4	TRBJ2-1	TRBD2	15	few	CASRGGEGGANEQFF	TGTGCCAGCAGGGGCGGGGAGGGCGGTGCGAATGAGCAGTTCTTC
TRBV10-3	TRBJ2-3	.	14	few	CAISVWQSTDTQYF	TGTGCCATCAGTGTTTGGCAGTCCACAGATACGCAGTATTTT